This TCR beta chain was captured by sequencing in a study of T cells in Graves' hyperthyroidism and ophthalmopathy. Study-level findings and limits: For ophthalmopathy, model prediction preceded onset by a median 6.5 months.

Germline V lookup: CDR1 SNHLY, CDR2 FYNNEI. V was pared by 4 bases and J by 3 bases, with 10 bases between. This CDR3 has 13 residues. TCR beta CDR3 sequences were amplified from RNA transcripts. An initial round of RT-PCR targeting the TCR CDR3 relied on the HTBI primer set. Each CDR3 protein is one row after TCRdb ran MiXCR on the multiplex PCR reads. The sample lists roughly 550,000 distinct CDR3 sequences, more than 15% occurring once. With regard to this clonotype: Its antigen remains unidentified.

This sequence was found in a woman aged 25 to 39 with Graves' ophthalmopathy. Sequenced sample: blood. J is TRBJ2-7 and V is TRBV2, with D uncertain. Here the CDR3 reads CASSGTTVYEQYF. In DNA, the CDR3 is TGTGCCAGCAGTGGTACTACCGTCTACGAGCAGTACTTC.